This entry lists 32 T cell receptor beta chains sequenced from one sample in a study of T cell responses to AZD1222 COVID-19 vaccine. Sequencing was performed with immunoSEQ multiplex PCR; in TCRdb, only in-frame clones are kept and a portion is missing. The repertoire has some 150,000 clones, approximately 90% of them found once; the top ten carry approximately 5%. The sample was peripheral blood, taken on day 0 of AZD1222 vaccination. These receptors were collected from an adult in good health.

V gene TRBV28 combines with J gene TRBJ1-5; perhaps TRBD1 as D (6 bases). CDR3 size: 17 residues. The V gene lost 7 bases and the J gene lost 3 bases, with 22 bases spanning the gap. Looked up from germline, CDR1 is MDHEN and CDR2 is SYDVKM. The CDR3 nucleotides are TGTGCCAGCATCGTTCGATACCGCGGGACACCCAATCAGCCCCAGCATTTT. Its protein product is CASIVRYRGTPNQPQHF.

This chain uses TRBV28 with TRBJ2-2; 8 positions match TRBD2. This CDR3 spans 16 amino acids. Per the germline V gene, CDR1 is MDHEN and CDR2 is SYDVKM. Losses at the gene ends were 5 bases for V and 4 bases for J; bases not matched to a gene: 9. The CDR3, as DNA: TGTGCCAGCAGTCTTCCGGGACTAGTCGTCACCGGGGAGCTGTTTTTT. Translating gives CASSLPGLVVTGELFF.

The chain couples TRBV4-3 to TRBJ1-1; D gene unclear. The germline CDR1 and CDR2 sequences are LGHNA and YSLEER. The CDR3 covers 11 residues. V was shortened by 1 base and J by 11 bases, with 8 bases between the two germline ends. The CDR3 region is CASSQGPKAFF. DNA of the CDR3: TGCGCCAGCAGCCAAGGGCCGAAGGCTTTCTTT.

The CDR3 DNA is TGTGCCAGCAGTCCAGACAGCCCGCAGTACAGGAAAAGAACCACCTACGAGCAGTACTTC. Translated, it gives CASSPDSPQYRKRTTYEQYF. This sequence joins TRBV6-6 and TRBJ2-7, with D perhaps TRBD1 (5 bases). The CDR3 has 20 residues. From germline, CDR1 is MNHNY and CDR2 SVGAGI (reference sequence). V shed 5 bases and J shed 2 bases, with 31 bases lying between them.

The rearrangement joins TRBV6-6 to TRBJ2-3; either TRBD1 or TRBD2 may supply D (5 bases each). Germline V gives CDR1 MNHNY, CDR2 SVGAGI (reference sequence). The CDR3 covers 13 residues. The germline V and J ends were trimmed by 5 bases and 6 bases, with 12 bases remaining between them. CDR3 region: CASSAGAVDTQYF. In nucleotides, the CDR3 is TGTGCCAGCAGTGCCGGGGCAGTTGATACGCAGTATTTT.

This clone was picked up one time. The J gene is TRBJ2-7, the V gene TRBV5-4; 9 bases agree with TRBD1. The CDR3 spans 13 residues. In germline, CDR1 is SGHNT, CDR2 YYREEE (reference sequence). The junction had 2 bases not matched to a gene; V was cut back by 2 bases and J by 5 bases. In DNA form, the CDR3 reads TGTGCCAGCAGCTTCGGGACAGGGAACGAGCAGTACTTC. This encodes CASSFGTGNEQYF.

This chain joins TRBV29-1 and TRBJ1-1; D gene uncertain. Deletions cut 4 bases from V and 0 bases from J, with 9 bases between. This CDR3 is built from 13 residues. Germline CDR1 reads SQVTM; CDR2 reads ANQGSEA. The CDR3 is CSVGEGMNTEAFF. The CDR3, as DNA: TGCAGCGTTGGGGAGGGAATGAACACTGAAGCTTTCTTT. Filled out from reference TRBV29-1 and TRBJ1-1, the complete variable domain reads SAVISQKPSRDICQRGTSLTIQCQVDSQVTMMFWYRQQPGQSLTLIATANQGSEATYESGFVIDKFPISRPNLTFSTLTVSNMSPEDSSIYLCSVGEGMNTEAFFGQGTRLTVV.

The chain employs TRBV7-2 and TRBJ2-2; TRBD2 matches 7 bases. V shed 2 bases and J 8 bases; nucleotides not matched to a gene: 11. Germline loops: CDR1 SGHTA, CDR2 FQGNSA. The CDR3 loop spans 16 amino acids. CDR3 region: CASSLRPSGTIGELFF. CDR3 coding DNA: TGTGCCAGCAGCTTAAGGCCTAGCGGTACTATAGGGGAGCTGTTTTTT.

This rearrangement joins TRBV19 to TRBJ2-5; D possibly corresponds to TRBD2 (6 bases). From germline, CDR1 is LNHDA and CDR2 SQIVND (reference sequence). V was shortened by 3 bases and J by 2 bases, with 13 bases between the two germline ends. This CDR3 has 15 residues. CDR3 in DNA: TGTGCCAGTAGTATCTACGGGACTTCTCAAGAGACCCAGTACTTC. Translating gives CASSIYGTSQETQYF.

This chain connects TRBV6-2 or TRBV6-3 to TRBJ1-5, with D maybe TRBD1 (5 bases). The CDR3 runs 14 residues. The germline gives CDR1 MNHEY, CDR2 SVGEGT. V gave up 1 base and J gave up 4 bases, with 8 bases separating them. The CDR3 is CASSYWAGNQPQHF. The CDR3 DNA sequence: TGTGCCAGCAGTTACTGGGCAGGGAATCAGCCCCAGCATTTT.

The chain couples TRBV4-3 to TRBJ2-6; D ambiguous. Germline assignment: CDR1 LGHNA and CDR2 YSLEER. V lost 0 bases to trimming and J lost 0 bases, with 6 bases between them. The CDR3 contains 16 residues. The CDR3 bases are TGCGCCAGCAGCCAAGACTCCAACTCTGGGGCCAACGTCCTGACTTTC. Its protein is CASSQDSNSGANVLTF.

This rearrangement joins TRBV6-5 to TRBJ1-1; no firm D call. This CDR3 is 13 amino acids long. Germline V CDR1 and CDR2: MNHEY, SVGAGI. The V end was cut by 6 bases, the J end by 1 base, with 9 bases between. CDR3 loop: CASRSHSNTEAFF. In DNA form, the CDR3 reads TGTGCCAGCAGATCCCACTCGAACACTGAAGCTTTCTTT.

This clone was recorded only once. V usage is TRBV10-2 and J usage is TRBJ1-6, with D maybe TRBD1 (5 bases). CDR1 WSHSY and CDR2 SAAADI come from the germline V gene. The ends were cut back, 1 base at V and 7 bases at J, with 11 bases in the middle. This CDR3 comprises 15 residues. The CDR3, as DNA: TGCGCCAGCAGTGAGTTGAGGGGAATGAATTCACCCCTCCACTTT. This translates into CASSELRGMNSPLHF.

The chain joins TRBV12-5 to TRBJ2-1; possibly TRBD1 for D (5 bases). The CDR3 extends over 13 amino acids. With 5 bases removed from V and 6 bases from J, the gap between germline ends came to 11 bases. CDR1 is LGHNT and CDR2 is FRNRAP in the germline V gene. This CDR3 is CASGTGTGNEQFF. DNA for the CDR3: TGTGCTAGTGGTACAGGAACCGGCAATGAGCAGTTCTTC.

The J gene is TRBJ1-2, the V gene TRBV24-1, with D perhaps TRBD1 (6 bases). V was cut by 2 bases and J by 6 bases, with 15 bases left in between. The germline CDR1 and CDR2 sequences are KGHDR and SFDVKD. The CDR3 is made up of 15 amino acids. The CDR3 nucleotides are TGTGCCACCAGTGATTACAGGGAGGGTGGGAATGGCTACACCTTC. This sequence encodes CATSDYREGGNGYTF.

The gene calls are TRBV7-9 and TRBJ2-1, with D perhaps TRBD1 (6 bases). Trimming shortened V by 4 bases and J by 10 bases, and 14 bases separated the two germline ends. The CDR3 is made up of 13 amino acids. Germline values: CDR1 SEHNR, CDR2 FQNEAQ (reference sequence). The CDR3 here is CASSSYREREQFF. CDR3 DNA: TGTGCCAGCAGCTCATACAGGGAGAGGGAGCAGTTCTTC.

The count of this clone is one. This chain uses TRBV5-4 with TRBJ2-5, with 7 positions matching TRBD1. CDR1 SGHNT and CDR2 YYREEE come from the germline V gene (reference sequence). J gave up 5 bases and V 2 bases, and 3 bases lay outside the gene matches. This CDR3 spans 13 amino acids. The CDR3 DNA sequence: TGTGCCAGCAGCTTACAGGGGATGGAGACCCAGTACTTC. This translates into CASSLQGMETQYF.

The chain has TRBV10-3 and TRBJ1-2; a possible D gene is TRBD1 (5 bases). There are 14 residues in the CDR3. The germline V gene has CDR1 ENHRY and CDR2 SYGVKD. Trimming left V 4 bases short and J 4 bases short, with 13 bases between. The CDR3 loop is CAISGGLAAYGYTF. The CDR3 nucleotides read TGTGCCATCAGTGGGGGACTAGCGGCCTATGGCTACACCTTC.

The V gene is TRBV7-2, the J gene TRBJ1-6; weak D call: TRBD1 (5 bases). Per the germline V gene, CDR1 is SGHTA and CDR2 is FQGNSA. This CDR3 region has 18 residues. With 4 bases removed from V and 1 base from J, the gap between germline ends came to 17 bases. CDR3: CASSSGRSGGSYNSPLHF. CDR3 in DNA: TGTGCCAGCAGCTCAGGGCGGAGTGGAGGGTCCTATAATTCACCCCTCCACTTT.

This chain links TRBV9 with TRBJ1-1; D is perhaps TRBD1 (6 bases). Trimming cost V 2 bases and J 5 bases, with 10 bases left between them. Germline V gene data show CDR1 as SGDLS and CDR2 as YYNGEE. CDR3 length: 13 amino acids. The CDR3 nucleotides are TGTGCCAGCAGCGTCCAAGGGGGAACTGAAGCTTTCTTT. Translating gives CASSVQGGTEAFF.

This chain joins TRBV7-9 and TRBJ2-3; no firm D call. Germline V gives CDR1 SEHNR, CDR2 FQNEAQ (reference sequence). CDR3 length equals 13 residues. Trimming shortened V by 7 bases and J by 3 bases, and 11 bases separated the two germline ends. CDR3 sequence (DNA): TGTGCCAGCACCCCCCTGGGGACAGATACGCAGTATTTT. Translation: CASTPLGTDTQYF.

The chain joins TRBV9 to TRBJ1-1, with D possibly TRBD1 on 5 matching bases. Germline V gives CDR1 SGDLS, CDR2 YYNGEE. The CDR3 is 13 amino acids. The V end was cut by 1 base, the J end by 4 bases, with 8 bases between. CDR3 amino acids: CASSVHGATEAFF. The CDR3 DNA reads TGTGCCAGCAGCGTACATGGGGCCACTGAAGCTTTCTTT.

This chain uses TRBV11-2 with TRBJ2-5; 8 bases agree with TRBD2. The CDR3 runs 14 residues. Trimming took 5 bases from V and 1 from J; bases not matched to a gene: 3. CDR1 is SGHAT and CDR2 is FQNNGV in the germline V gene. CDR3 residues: CASSLGLAQETQYF. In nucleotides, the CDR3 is TGTGCCAGCAGCCTCGGACTAGCCCAAGAGACCCAGTACTTC.

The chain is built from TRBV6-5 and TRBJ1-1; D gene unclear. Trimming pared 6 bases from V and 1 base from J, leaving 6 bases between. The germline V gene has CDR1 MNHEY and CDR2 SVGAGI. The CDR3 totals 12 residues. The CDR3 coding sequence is TGTGCCAGCAGCCTAAAGAACACTGAAGCTTTCTTT. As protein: CASSLKNTEAFF.

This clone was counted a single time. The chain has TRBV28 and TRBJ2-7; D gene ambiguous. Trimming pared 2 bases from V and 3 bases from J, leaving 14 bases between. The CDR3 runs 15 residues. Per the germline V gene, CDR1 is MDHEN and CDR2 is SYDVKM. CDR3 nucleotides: TGTGCCAGCAGTTTAGAGGCAGGCCTCTACTACGAGCAGTACTTC. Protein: CASSLEAGLYYEQYF.

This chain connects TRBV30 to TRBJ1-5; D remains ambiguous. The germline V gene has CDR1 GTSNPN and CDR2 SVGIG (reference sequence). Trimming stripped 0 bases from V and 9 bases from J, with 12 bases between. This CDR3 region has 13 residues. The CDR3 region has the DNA TGTGCCTGGAGTGTACAGTTGTCTCGGCCCCAGCATTTT. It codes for CAWSVQLSRPQHF.

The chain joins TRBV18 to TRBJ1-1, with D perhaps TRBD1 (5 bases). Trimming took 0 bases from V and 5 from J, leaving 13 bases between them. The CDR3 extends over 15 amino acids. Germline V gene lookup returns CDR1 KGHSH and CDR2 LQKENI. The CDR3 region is CASSPPIGGGTEAFF. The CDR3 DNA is TGTGCCAGCTCACCACCGATCGGGGGTGGGACTGAAGCTTTCTTT.

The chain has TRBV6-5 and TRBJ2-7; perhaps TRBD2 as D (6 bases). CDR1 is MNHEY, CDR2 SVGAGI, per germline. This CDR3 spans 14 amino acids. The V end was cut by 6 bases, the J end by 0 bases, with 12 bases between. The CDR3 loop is CASRRDASSYEQYF. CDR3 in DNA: TGTGCCAGCAGGCGGGACGCGAGCTCCTACGAGCAGTACTTC.

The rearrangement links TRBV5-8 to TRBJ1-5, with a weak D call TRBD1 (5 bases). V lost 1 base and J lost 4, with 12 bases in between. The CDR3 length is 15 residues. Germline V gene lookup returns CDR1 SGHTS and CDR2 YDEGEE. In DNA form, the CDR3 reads TGTGCCAGCAGCTTGCGGCCGGACACAAATCAGCCCCAGCATTTT. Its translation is CASSLRPDTNQPQHF.

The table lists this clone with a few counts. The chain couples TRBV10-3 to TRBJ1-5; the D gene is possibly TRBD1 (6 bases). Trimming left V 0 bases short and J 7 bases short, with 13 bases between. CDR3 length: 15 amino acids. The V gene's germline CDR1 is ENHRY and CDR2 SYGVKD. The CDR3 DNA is TGTGCCATCAGTGAGTCCACAGGGTCGAGGCAGCCCCAGCATTTT. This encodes CAISESTGSRQPQHF.

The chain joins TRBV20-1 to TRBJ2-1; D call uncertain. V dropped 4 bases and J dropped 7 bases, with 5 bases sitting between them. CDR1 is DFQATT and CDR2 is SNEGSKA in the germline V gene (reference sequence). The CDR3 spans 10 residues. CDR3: CSATLNEQFF. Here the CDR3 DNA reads TGCAGTGCTACTTTGAATGAGCAGTTCTTC.

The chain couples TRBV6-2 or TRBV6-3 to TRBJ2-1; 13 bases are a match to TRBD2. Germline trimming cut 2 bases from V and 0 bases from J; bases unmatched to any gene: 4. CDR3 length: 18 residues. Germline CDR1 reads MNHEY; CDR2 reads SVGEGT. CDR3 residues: CASSYHRTSGSSYNEQFF. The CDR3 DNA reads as TGTGCCAGCAGTTACCACCGGACTAGCGGGAGCTCCTACAATGAGCAGTTCTTC.